This T cell receptor (beta chain) was found in a study of T cells in Graves' hyperthyroidism and ophthalmopathy. TCR beta CDR3 regions were amplified from RNA. The primer set for the first-round RT-PCR of the TCR CDR3 was HTBI. TCRdb redid the calling of the multiplex PCR reads with MiXCR, one entry per CDR3 protein. The sample yields around 600,000 distinct CDR3 sequences, 11% to 15% seen once. The CDR3 is made up of 14 amino acids. Germline loops: CDR1 MDHEN, CDR2 SYDVKM. Between the trimmed V and J ends, which lost 4 bases and 6 bases, there was a span of 15 bases. The sample holds many counts of this clonotype.

Sequenced sample: blood. This TCR was sampled from a woman aged 18-35 years with Graves' ophthalmopathy. V and J are TRBV28 and TRBJ1-2; TRBD1 is a possible D gene (5 bases). The CDR3 here is CASSYSGTPHGYTF. The CDR3 DNA is TGTGCCAGCAGTTATTCCGGGACCCCCCATGGCTACACCTTC.